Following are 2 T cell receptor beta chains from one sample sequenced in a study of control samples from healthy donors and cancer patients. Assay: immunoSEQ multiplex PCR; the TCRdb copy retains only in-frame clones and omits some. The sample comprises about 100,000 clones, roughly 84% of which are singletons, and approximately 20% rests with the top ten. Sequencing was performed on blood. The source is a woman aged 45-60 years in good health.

CDR3 loop: CASSPGLSYEQYF. Written as DNA, the CDR3 is TGTGCCAGCAGCCCAGGACTATCCTACGAGCAGTACTTC. This chain links TRBV11-2 with TRBJ2-7, with D possibly TRBD2 on 6 matching bases. Between the trimmed V and J ends, which lost 5 bases and 1 base, there was a span of 9 bases. The CDR3 spans 13 residues. Germline V gene data show CDR1 as SGHAT and CDR2 as FQNNGV.

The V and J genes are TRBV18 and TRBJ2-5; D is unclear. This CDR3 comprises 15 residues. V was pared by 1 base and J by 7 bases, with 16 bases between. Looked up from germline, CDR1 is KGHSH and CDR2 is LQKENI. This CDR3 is CASSPLSMGMLTQYF. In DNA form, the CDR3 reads TGTGCCAGCTCACCACTTTCGATGGGGATGTTGACCCAGTACTTC.